A single sample is the source of the 21 T cell receptor beta chains below, sequenced in a study of CD8 T cells in ankylosing spondylitis (dated by TCRdb to the late 2010s). The research as a whole found: A TCR beta motif of several highly homologous amino acid variants appeared characteristic of blood from ankylosing spondylitis patients.

Antigens for these TCRs are unknown. The library was obtained by 5' RACE. Sequencing was carried out with an Illumina HiSeq 2500. TCRdb passed the public sequencing reads through fastp at Q25 and MiXCR, retaining productive beta sequences. Rows with one shared CDR3 protein collapse into an entry with the most common genes and DNA. The sample yields some 400,000 distinct CDR3 sequences; approximately 20% were counted once. The top ten clonotypes cover about 16% of the sample. Sample: blood, either unsorted or a sorted T cell fraction (not recorded which). Every receptor here comes from a male donor with ankylosing spondylitis.

This chain links TRBV20-1 with TRBJ2-1, with 7 bases fitting TRBD2. This CDR3 has 15 residues. Germline V CDR1 and CDR2: DFQATT, SNEGSKA (reference sequence). V was clipped by 3 bases and J by 1 base; unmatched bases: 6. In nucleotides, the CDR3 is TGCAGTGCTAGTGGCGCGGGAGATTCCTACAATGAGCAGTTCTTC. This codes for CSASGAGDSYNEQFF.

The CDR3 nucleotides are TGCAGTGCTAGTGGGGAGCGGACATCCTACGAGCAGTACTTC. It codes for CSASGERTSYEQYF. The V call is TRBV20-1, the J call TRBJ2-7, with D tentatively TRBD1 or TRBD2 (5 bases each). This CDR3 has 14 amino acids. Trimming removed 3 bases at V and 1 base at J, with 13 bases between. Germline CDR1 DFQATT, CDR2 SNEGSKA (reference sequence).

This clonotype was seen a few times. The gene calls are TRBV12-3 or TRBV12-4 and TRBJ1-5; D remains ambiguous. With 3 bases removed from V and 4 bases from J, the gap between germline ends came to 13 bases. This CDR3 is built from 15 residues. For the CDR3, the DNA is TGTGCCAGCAGTTTGTCATTAAATAGGAATCAGCCCCAGCATTTT. Encoded protein: CASSLSLNRNQPQHF.

This chain connects TRBV25-1 to TRBJ2-1; 11 bases line up with TRBD2. The CDR3 loop spans 20 amino acids. The V and J ends lost 4 bases and 0 bases, in that order; junction bases with no gene match: 14. Germline CDR1 MGHDK, CDR2 SYGVNS. The CDR3 DNA is TGTGCCAGCAGTGGGCGAAACCGCCGACTAGCGGGGAGCTCCTACAATGAGCAGTTCTTC. Translating it yields CASSGRNRRLAGSSYNEQFF.

This clonotype was found a few times. The rearrangement links TRBV29-1 to TRBJ1-2, with D possibly TRBD1 on 6 matching bases. V lost 7 bases and J lost 2, with 14 bases in between. This CDR3 is built from 13 residues. Germline V gives CDR1 SQVTM, CDR2 ANQGSEA. The CDR3 DNA reads TGCAGCGCTCCGGGACAACTAAACTATGGCTACACCTTC. Translation: CSAPGQLNYGYTF.

The rearrangement uses TRBV2 and TRBJ2-2; 9 bases match TRBD2. This CDR3 contains 14 residues. Germline V gene sequence: CDR1 SNHLY, CDR2 FYNNEI. The V segment lost 6 bases and the J segment 5 bases; nucleotides outside the gene matches: 4. The CDR3 spells CASSRLAVTGELFF. In DNA form, the CDR3 reads TGTGCCAGCAGCCGACTAGCGGTAACCGGGGAGCTGTTTTTT.

V gene TRBV3-1 combines with J gene TRBJ1-1; D gene ambiguous. Between the trimmed V and J ends, which lost 0 bases and 6 bases, there was a span of 5 bases. CDR1 LGHDT and CDR2 YNNKEL come from the germline V gene (reference sequence). This CDR3 is built from 12 residues. CDR3 sequence (DNA): TGTGCCAGCAGCCAAGAGATGCCTGAAGCTTTCTTT. Its protein product is CASSQEMPEAFF.

This clonotype was observed once. This sequence joins TRBV7-6 and TRBJ2-1, with D possibly TRBD2 on 7 matching bases. The V and J ends lost 5 bases and 9 bases respectively, with 26 bases between them. Germline V gene data show CDR1 as SGHVS and CDR2 as FNYEAQ. This CDR3 has 17 amino acids. The CDR3 reads CASSPLQGGRAGGEQFF. The CDR3 nucleotides read TGTGCCAGCAGCCCACTTCAAGGGGGGAGGGCCGGTGGTGAGCAGTTCTTC.

On this clonotype: This clone may be a read error of a much larger clone one base away. The CDR3 region is CSVEGVAWPTSSTDTQYF. The CDR3, as DNA: TGCAGCGTTGAAGGAGTAGCGTGGCCGACCTCTAGCACAGATACGCAGTATTTT. The chain carries TRBV29-1 and TRBJ2-3; perhaps TRBD2 as D (5 bases). The CDR3 covers 18 residues. Looked up from germline, CDR1 is SQVTM and CDR2 is ANQGSEA. Trimming stripped 1 base from V and 0 bases from J, with 20 bases between.

The rearrangement joins TRBV3-1 to TRBJ2-1, with D hard to call. V was trimmed by 5 bases and J by 9 bases, leaving 17 bases between them. The CDR3 is 14 residues long. Germline V CDR1 and CDR2: LGHDT, YNNKEL (reference sequence). CDR3 bases: TGTGCCAGCAGCACCCACTTCCTAGGGATTGAGCAGTTCTTC. The encoded protein is CASSTHFLGIEQFF.

The CDR3 nucleotides are TGTGCCAGCAGCGTCAGCGGGAGTCTTTACGAGCAGTACTTC. Translation gives CASSVSGSLYEQYF. This rearrangement joins TRBV28 to TRBJ2-7; TRBD2 matches 8 bases. J was trimmed by 4 bases and V by 6 bases; bases with no gene match: 8. Per germline, CDR1 MDHEN and CDR2 SYDVKM. The CDR3 contains 14 residues.

Worth noting for this clonotype: A clone one base away is much larger, so this may be a read error. V is TRBV6-1 and J is TRBJ2-7; TRBD1 might be the D (5 bases). V dropped 1 base and J dropped 3 bases, with 7 bases sitting between them. The CDR3 is 13 residues long. Germline CDR1 MNHNS, CDR2 SASEGT. Here the CDR3 reads CASSEGQHYEQYF. The CDR3 nucleotides are TGTGCCAGCAGTGAAGGACAGCACTACGAGCAGTACTTC.

The chain is built from TRBV27 and TRBJ2-7; the D gene is possibly TRBD2 (6 bases). The CDR3 consists of 14 residues. Trimming shortened V by 5 bases and J by 1 base, and 12 bases separated the two germline ends. Germline V lookup: CDR1 MNHEY, CDR2 SMNVEV (reference sequence). Here the CDR3 DNA reads TGTGCCAGCAGTGATACGGGAGTGTCCTACGAGCAGTACTTC. This encodes CASSDTGVSYEQYF.

The chain recombines TRBV5-1 with TRBJ2-3; TRBD1 matches 9 bases. Germline CDR1 is SGHRS and CDR2 is YFSETQ. Unmatched junction bases numbered 11, after V lost 4 bases and J lost 2 bases. This CDR3 is built from 17 residues. The CDR3 DNA reads TGCGCCAGCAGCCCGGTCGAGACAGGGGGACTCACAGATACGCAGTATTTT. Protein product: CASSPVETGGLTDTQYF.

The rearrangement links TRBV2 to TRBJ2-6; D is ambiguous. In germline, CDR1 is SNHLY, CDR2 FYNNEI. V lost 7 bases and J lost 0, with 10 bases in between. The CDR3 covers 15 residues. CDR3 bases: TGTGCCAGCACCGAAAGGCCCTCTGGGGCCAACGTCCTGACTTTC. It specifies CASTERPSGANVLTF.

This clonotype has a handful of counts. This rearrangement joins TRBV29-1 to TRBJ2-5, with unresolved D. V lost 5 bases to trimming and J lost 10 bases, with 23 bases between them. This CDR3 contains 14 residues. Germline V gene sequence: CDR1 SQVTM, CDR2 ANQGSEA. CDR3 amino acids: CSVLLQRQPSDQYF. The CDR3 bases are TGCAGCGTTCTACTTCAACGACAACCAAGTGACCAGTACTTC.

In DNA form, the CDR3 reads TGCGCCAGCAGCCAAGATGGGAGGGACTGGGAAAAACTGTTTTTT. This gives the protein CASSQDGRDWEKLFF. The chain combines TRBV4-3 with TRBJ1-4; TRBD1 might be the D (5 bases). Trimming removed 0 bases at V and 8 bases at J, with 13 bases between. This CDR3 spans 15 amino acids. Per germline, CDR1 LGHNA and CDR2 YSLEER.

CDR3 in amino acids: CASAPGSGNTEAFF. The CDR3, as DNA: TGTGCCAGCGCCCCCGGCTCAGGGAACACTGAAGCTTTCTTT. V is TRBV3-1 and J is TRBJ1-1; D unresolved. The germline V gene has CDR1 LGHDT and CDR2 YNNKEL (reference sequence). V was cut by 8 bases and J by 1 base, with 14 bases left in between. This CDR3 spans 14 amino acids.

This clonotype was detected only a few times. V is TRBV28 and J is TRBJ2-3; D gene uncertain. Germline V CDR1 and CDR2: MDHEN, SYDVKM. The CDR3 has 13 residues. Trimming took off 10 bases at V and 3 bases at J, with 14 bases between the two ends. The DNA for the CDR3 is TGTGCCACTGCTAGGAAACTGACAGATACGCAGTATTTT. This translates into CATARKLTDTQYF.

This clonotype was seen at least ten times. The genes are TRBV5-1 and TRBJ1-1; D is ambiguous. The V end lost 0 bases, the J end lost 1 base, and 7 bases lay between the germline ends. The CDR3 spans 14 residues. Germline lookup yields CDR1 SGHRS and CDR2 YFSETQ. In nucleotides, the CDR3 is TGCGCCAGCAGCTTGGACAGTAGGAACACTGAAGCTTTCTTT. Translated: CASSLDSRNTEAFF.

The chain has TRBV28 and TRBJ2-1, with 7 bases identical to TRBD2. The CDR3 sequence is 15 residues long. The trim removed 8 bases at V and 4 bases at J, leaving 11 bases unmatched. CDR1 is MDHEN and CDR2 is SYDVKM in the germline V gene. CDR3 nucleotides: TGTGCCAGCCACGGCCGGACTAGTATATACAATGAGCAGTTCTTC. This codes for CASHGRTSIYNEQFF.